These 14 T cell receptor beta chains originate from one sample sequenced in a study of shared clonotypes between healthy human individuals. Measured with immunoSEQ multiplex PCR; TCRdb has only the in-frame clones, and not every one. The data show 2 million to 2.5 million clones, approximately 93% seen once. The sequenced sample was naive CD4+ T cells from PBMCs. Subset specified: CD45RA+ positively selected. The source is a young man in good health. Some clones in this sample may be carry-over from other donors' samples.

The CDR3 spells CARSSAGLAGGLGTGELFF. The CDR3 DNA reads as TGTGCCAGAAGCTCCGCGGGACTAGCGGGAGGGTTGGGCACCGGGGAGCTGTTTTTT. The chain recombines TRBV5-3 with TRBJ2-2; 16 bases line up with TRBD2. Being an ORF, TRBV5-3 has a function that is uncertain. V was pared by 3 bases and J by 4 bases, with 9 bases of the junction left unmatched. CDR3 length: 19 residues.

The gene calls are TRBV25-1 and TRBJ1-3; no reliable D call. The CDR3 is 16 amino acids. Per germline, CDR1 MGHDK and CDR2 SYGVNS. V was trimmed by 5 bases and J by 0 bases, leaving 14 bases between them. The CDR3 loop is CASSPPRHRSGNTIYF. CDR3 DNA: TGTGCCAGCAGTCCTCCCCGGCACCGCTCTGGAAACACCATATATTTT.

This chain uses TRBV6-1 with TRBJ2-3; D gene uncertain. CDR1 and CDR2 from the germline V gene are MNHNS and SASEGT. The CDR3 runs to 15 residues. The V end lost 4 bases, the J end lost 0 bases, and 11 bases lay between the germline ends. The CDR3 loop is CASSATASSTDTQYF. In nucleotides, the CDR3 is TGTGCCAGCAGTGCTACAGCTTCTAGCACAGATACGCAGTATTTT.

V usage is TRBV27 and J usage is TRBJ2-5, with D unclear. CDR1 and CDR2 (germline): MNHEY, SMNVEV (reference sequence). There are 13 residues in the CDR3. Deletions cut 2 bases from V and 1 base from J, with 5 bases between. CDR3 residues: CASSLPSQETQYF. The CDR3 bases are TGTGCCAGCAGTTTACCGAGCCAAGAGACCCAGTACTTC.

The CDR3 sequence is CASSLRGPSFNYGYTF. The DNA of the CDR3 is TGTGCCAGTAGCCTCAGGGGGCCATCGTTTAACTATGGCTACACCTTC. The V call is TRBV19, the J call TRBJ1-2; TRBD1 aligns across 8 bases. From germline, CDR1 is LNHDA and CDR2 SQIVND (reference sequence). The V and J ends lost 6 bases and 1 base, in that order; junction bases with no gene match: 10. The CDR3 is 16 residues long. The whole variable domain, remainder taken from reference TRBV19 and TRBJ1-2, is DGGITQSPKYLFRKEGQNVTLSCEQNLNHDAMYWYRQDPGQGLRLIYYSQIVNDFQKGDIAEGYSVSREKKESFPLTVTSAQKNPTAFYLCASSLRGPSFNYGYTFGSGTRLTVV.

The gene calls are TRBV7-9 and TRBJ2-2; D uncertain. V dropped 1 base and J dropped 2 bases, with 5 bases sitting between them. Per the germline V gene, CDR1 is SEHNR and CDR2 is FQNEAQ (reference sequence). The CDR3 is 14 residues long. CDR3 residues: CASSLVSNTGELFF. The CDR3 nucleotides read TGTGCCAGCAGCTTAGTCAGTAACACCGGGGAGCTGTTTTTT.

This chain joins TRBV5-1 and TRBJ2-5; D is unresolved. V was cut by 1 base and J by 2 bases, with 12 bases left in between. From germline, CDR1 is SGHRS and CDR2 YFSETQ. The CDR3 extends over 15 amino acids. CDR3 loop: CASSLWSYFQETQYF. The CDR3 DNA reads as TGCGCCAGCAGCTTGTGGTCCTACTTTCAAGAGACCCAGTACTTC. Full variable domain (rest looked up from reference TRBV5-1 and TRBJ2-5): KAGVTQTPRYLIKTRGQQVTLSCSPISGHRSVSWYQQTPGQGLQFLFEYFSETQRNKGNFPGRFSGRQFSNSRSEMNVSTLELGDSALYLCASSLWSYFQETQYFGPGTRLLVL.

This chain joins TRBV6-1 and TRBJ1-2; D gene ambiguous. CDR3 length: 15 residues. Deletions cut 3 bases from V and 0 bases from J, with 11 bases between. CDR1 is MNHNS and CDR2 is SASEGT in the germline V gene. The CDR3 spells CASSDYRTANYGYTF. The CDR3 coding sequence is TGTGCCAGCAGTGACTACAGAACAGCTAACTATGGCTACACCTTC.

This clone was observed a single time. This chain connects TRBV2 to TRBJ2-1; possible D gene TRBD2, 5 bases. V lost 1 base and J 8 bases, leaving 15 bases between the germline ends. The CDR3 spans 15 residues. The germline CDR1 and CDR2 sequences are SNHLY and FYNNEI. The CDR3 DNA is TGTGCCAGCAGTGAAGGCGTGACTACCTCGGATGAGCAGTTCTTC. It yields the protein CASSEGVTTSDEQFF.

V and J are TRBV2 and TRBJ1-5, with D tentatively TRBD1 (6 bases). Trimming pared 3 bases from V and 6 bases from J, leaving 15 bases between. The CDR3 extends over 15 amino acids. CDR1 SNHLY and CDR2 FYNNEI come from the germline V gene. The CDR3 reads CASSDVGGLAQPQHF. CDR3 DNA sequence: TGTGCCAGCAGTGATGTAGGGGGGTTGGCTCAGCCCCAGCATTTT.

The chain employs TRBV2 and TRBJ2-1; TRBD2 agrees at 9 bases. Germline V gives CDR1 SNHLY, CDR2 FYNNEI. The CDR3 is 15 amino acids. The V gene end was trimmed by 6 bases and the J gene end by 3 bases; junction bases not matched to a gene: 6. This CDR3 reads CASRTLAGRYNEQFF. CDR3 DNA sequence: TGTGCCAGCAGAACACTAGCGGGCCGCTACAATGAGCAGTTCTTC.

Remarks on this clone: In the same sample, other DNA sequences code for this CDR3. The V and J genes are TRBV5-1 and TRBJ2-2; a possible D gene is TRBD1 (5 bases). The CDR3 contains 15 residues. Germline V lookup: CDR1 SGHRS, CDR2 YFSETQ. Trimming stripped 2 bases from V and 2 bases from J, with 10 bases between. The CDR3 loop is CASSLVTANTGELFF. CDR3 DNA: TGCGCCAGCAGCTTAGTGACAGCCAACACCGGGGAGCTGTTTTTT.

About this clone itself: Other DNA sequences in this specimen translate into the identical CDR3. The chain is built from TRBV5-1 and TRBJ2-2, with TRBD2 as a possible D gene (7 bases). Trimming cost V 0 bases and J 11 bases, with 14 bases left between them. The CDR3 contains 14 residues. The germline V gene encodes CDR1 SGHRS and CDR2 YFSETQ. CDR3 in DNA: TGCGCCAGCAGCTTGGTCGCGGGGGCTGGAGAGCTGTTTTTT. Its translation is CASSLVAGAGELFF.

Note on this clone: Additional DNA sequences in this sample encode the identical CDR3. The V call is TRBV7-2, the J call TRBJ2-2, with unresolved D. The germline V and J ends were trimmed by 3 bases and 6 bases, with 2 bases remaining between them. The CDR3 totals 11 residues. Germline-derived CDR1 and CDR2 are SGHTA and FQGNSA. The CDR3 sequence: CASSFPGELFF. DNA of the CDR3: TGTGCCAGCAGCTTTCCCGGGGAGCTGTTTTTT.